These 24 T cell receptor beta chains were all obtained from the same sample, sequenced in a study of cytotoxic CD8 clonotypes in ibrutinib-treated CLL. Clones were read by immunoSEQ multiplex PCR, and TCRdb kept only the in-frame ones, dropping some. The data contain over 30,000 clones, roughly two thirds of them singletons. This material consisted of PBMCs, taken at disease progression, from a patient treated with ibrutinib. Receptor source: a human donor with chronic lymphocytic leukemia.

V gene TRBV29-1 combines with J gene TRBJ2-3; no firm D call. The germline V gene has CDR1 SQVTM and CDR2 ANQGSEA. The length of the CDR3 is 11 residues. V shed 5 bases and J shed 3 bases, with 6 bases lying between them. CDR3 in amino acids: CSVSQTDTQYF. The CDR3 DNA reads as TGCAGCGTTTCTCAGACAGATACGCAGTATTTT.

The chain joins TRBV19 to TRBJ2-1, with TRBD2 matching over 9 bases. Trimming cost V 5 bases and J 1 base; bases outside gene matches: 9. The V gene's germline CDR1 is LNHDA and CDR2 SQIVND (reference sequence). The CDR3 spans 17 residues. DNA of the CDR3: TGTGCCAGTAGTCCCCGTAATAGCGGGGGTTCCTACAATGAGCAGTTCTTC. Protein product: CASSPRNSGGSYNEQFF.

A single count supports this clone. V is TRBV30 and J is TRBJ1-3; no clear D gene. The ends were cut back, 0 bases at V and 4 bases at J, with 1 base in the middle. The germline CDR1 and CDR2 sequences are GTSNPN and SVGIG (reference sequence). There are 11 residues in the CDR3. The CDR3 coding sequence is TGTGCCTGGAGTGTAGGAAACACCATATATTTT. It specifies CAWSVGNTIYF.

CDR3 in amino acids: CASQNSVQETQYF. The CDR3 nucleotides read TGTGCCAGCCAAAACAGCGTCCAAGAGACCCAGTACTTC. The chain is built from TRBV18 and TRBJ2-5, with D uncertain. CDR3 length: 13 residues. The germline V and J ends were trimmed by 8 bases and 1 base, with 11 bases remaining between them. Per germline, CDR1 KGHSH and CDR2 LQKENI.

This clone showed up just a few times. The chain has TRBV28 and TRBJ2-6; D not certain. V gave up 5 bases and J gave up 0 bases, with 17 bases separating them. CDR1 and CDR2 (germline): MDHEN, SYDVKM. This CDR3 contains 18 residues. CDR3 protein: CASSPLEEPLSGANVLTF. CDR3 sequence (DNA): TGTGCCAGCAGTCCCCTTGAGGAACCCCTCTCTGGGGCCAACGTCCTGACTTTC.

This rearrangement joins TRBV7-6 to TRBJ2-1, with 9 nucleotides matching TRBD2. The CDR3 is made up of 16 amino acids. Losses at the gene ends were 1 base for V and 6 bases for J; bases not matched to a gene: 7. Germline V lookup: CDR1 SGHVS, CDR2 FNYEAQ. The CDR3 here is CASSLVRPSGINEQFF. The CDR3 DNA follows: TGTGCCAGCAGCTTAGTCCGGCCTAGCGGGATCAATGAGCAGTTCTTC.

V and J are TRBV30 and TRBJ2-7, with 10 bases fitting TRBD1. The CDR3 has 14 amino acids. Germline CDR1 and CDR2: GTSNPN and SVGIG (reference sequence). Germline trimming cut 7 bases from V and 4 bases from J; bases unmatched to any gene: 10. The CDR3 spells CAYRRQGALYEQYF. CDR3 DNA sequence: TGTGCCTATCGCCGACAGGGGGCTCTTTACGAGCAGTACTTC.

This chain joins TRBV15 and TRBJ1-5, with 9 bases lining up with TRBD1. V shed 5 bases and J 1 base; nucleotides not matched to a gene: 18. This CDR3 has 20 amino acids. Germline loops: CDR1 LNHNV, CDR2 YYDKDF (reference sequence). The CDR3 DNA reads as TGTGCCACCAGCCGGACCGGGACAGGGCACCTACCTCTAAGCAATCAGCCCCAGCATTTT. The encoded protein is CATSRTGTGHLPLSNQPQHF.

The gene calls are TRBV2 and TRBJ2-1, with 10 bases matching TRBD2. Germline V gives CDR1 SNHLY, CDR2 FYNNEI. With 3 bases clipped from V and 3 bases from J, the junction kept 5 bases outside the gene matches. The length of the CDR3 is 16 residues. The CDR3 nucleotides read TGTGCCAGCAGTGACACCGGGACTAGCGTCTACAATGAGCAGTTCTTC. This encodes CASSDTGTSVYNEQFF.

The chain uses TRBV19 and TRBJ2-4, with 7 bases aligning to TRBD1. This CDR3 is 18 amino acids long. J was trimmed by 0 bases and V by 3 bases; bases with no gene match: 11. The germline V gene encodes CDR1 LNHDA and CDR2 SQIVND (reference sequence). The CDR3: CASSIGQGVTIAKNIQYF. CDR3 coding DNA: TGTGCCAGTAGTATCGGGCAGGGGGTCACCATAGCCAAAAACATTCAGTACTTC.

The CDR3 region is CASGAGAYTQYF. For the CDR3, the DNA is TGTGCCTCTGGGGCAGGAGCATATACGCAGTATTTT. The V and J genes are TRBV30 and TRBJ2-3, with D tentatively TRBD1 (5 bases). Germline V CDR1 and CDR2: GTSNPN, SVGIG (reference sequence). The CDR3 has 12 residues. Trimming removed 7 bases at V and 7 bases at J, with 15 bases between.

V and J are TRBV19 and TRBJ1-2; the D is unclear. The CDR3 consists of 13 residues. V was pared by 7 bases and J by 6 bases, with 15 bases between. Germline CDR1 reads LNHDA; CDR2 reads SQIVND (reference sequence). The CDR3, as DNA: TGTGCCAGTACCCCCGGGTATTCGGATGGCTACACCTTC. As protein: CASTPGYSDGYTF.

This rearrangement joins TRBV30 to TRBJ1-6; D remains ambiguous. Trimming took 3 bases from V and 4 from J, leaving 7 bases between them. The CDR3 covers 13 residues. Germline CDR1 is GTSNPN and CDR2 is SVGIG (reference sequence). CDR3 sequence (DNA): TGTGCCTGGAGAACGGATTATAATTCACCCCTCCACTTT. The encoded protein is CAWRTDYNSPLHF.

The chain has TRBV11-2 and TRBJ1-5; D is unclear. The CDR3 has 15 residues. Trimming stripped 1 base from V and 8 bases from J, with 15 bases between. Germline V gene lookup returns CDR1 SGHAT and CDR2 FQNNGV. This chain's CDR3 is CASSLGVAGGEPQHF. CDR3 nucleotides: TGTGCCAGCAGCTTAGGGGTTGCCGGCGGGGAGCCCCAGCATTTT.

This clone counts as medium-sized. The V and J genes are TRBV19 and TRBJ2-3; D is possibly TRBD2 (5 bases). Trimming pared 3 bases from V and 3 bases from J, leaving 16 bases between. CDR3 size: 16 residues. Germline V CDR1 and CDR2: LNHDA, SQIVND (reference sequence). CDR3 coding DNA: TGTGCCAGTAGTATCGGGCAGGAGAGGGAAACAGATACGCAGTATTTT. It yields the protein CASSIGQERETDTQYF.

The chain links TRBV19 to TRBJ2-2, with 7 bases aligning to TRBD2. With V trimmed by 7 bases and J by 6 bases, 2 bases remained unmatched. The CDR3 consists of 12 residues. Germline CDR1 reads LNHDA; CDR2 reads SQIVND (reference sequence). The CDR3 reads CASKLASGELFF. CDR3 bases: TGTGCCAGTAAACTAGCGTCCGGGGAGCTGTTTTTT.

This chain uses TRBV5-1 with TRBJ2-1; 7 nucleotides align to TRBD2. CDR1 is SGHRS, CDR2 YFSETQ, per germline. The ends lost 1 base at V and 9 bases at J; junction bases unmatched: 4. The CDR3 runs 13 residues. CDR3 amino acids: CASSLLSGIEQFF. CDR3 in DNA: TGCGCCAGCAGCTTGTTGAGCGGGATTGAGCAGTTCTTC.

In its sample, this clone was seen a few times. V gene TRBV11-2 combines with J gene TRBJ1-5; 7 bases fit TRBD1. CDR1 and CDR2 from the germline V gene are SGHAT and FQNNGV. The ends lost 5 bases at V and 9 bases at J; junction bases unmatched: 7. The CDR3 consists of 13 residues. The CDR3 nucleotides read TGTGCCAGCAGCCAAGACAGGGAGCGGCCCCAGCATTTT. Translation gives CASSQDRERPQHF.

The rearrangement joins TRBV11-1 to TRBJ2-1, with D perhaps matching TRBD2 (6 bases). The germline V and J ends were trimmed by 4 bases and 1 base, with 11 bases remaining between them. The CDR3 has 15 amino acids. From germline, CDR1 is SGHAT and CDR2 FQDESV (reference sequence). CDR3 nucleotide sequence: TGTGCCAGCAGCTCCAGACTAGTGTCCTACAATGAGCAGTTCTTC. The encoded protein is CASSSRLVSYNEQFF.

V gene TRBV5-1 combines with J gene TRBJ2-1; no definite D call. The germline V and J ends were trimmed by 5 bases and 7 bases, with 16 bases remaining between them. The CDR3 loop spans 14 amino acids. Germline V CDR1 and CDR2: SGHRS, YFSETQ. The CDR3 sequence: CASRPSNVGNEQFF. The CDR3 DNA is TGCGCCAGCAGGCCGTCCAACGTCGGAAATGAGCAGTTCTTC.

J is TRBJ1-2 and V is TRBV5-4; D is uncertain. Between the trimmed V and J ends, which lost 3 bases and 1 base, there was a span of 10 bases. The CDR3 is 14 residues long. Germline-derived CDR1 and CDR2 are SGHNT and YYREEE (reference sequence). This CDR3 is CASSSLNLNYGYTF. For the CDR3, the DNA is TGTGCCAGCAGCTCCCTAAACCTTAACTATGGCTACACCTTC.

The chain uses TRBV6-5 and TRBJ1-1; TRBD1 aligns across 9 bases. The CDR3 is 14 amino acids. The ends lost 5 bases at V and 4 bases at J; junction bases unmatched: 5. Germline-derived CDR1 and CDR2 are MNHEY and SVGAGI. This chain's CDR3 is CASSRTGGGTEAFF. The CDR3 region has the DNA TGTGCCAGCAGTCGTACAGGGGGCGGCACTGAAGCTTTCTTT.

V and J are TRBV4-1 and TRBJ2-7, with 9 bases matching TRBD2. In germline, CDR1 is MGHRA, CDR2 YSYEKL. There are 15 residues in the CDR3. Unmatched junction bases numbered 6, after V lost 3 bases and J lost 3 bases. The CDR3 protein is CASSHPGLANYEQYF. DNA of the CDR3: TGCGCCAGCAGCCACCCGGGACTAGCTAACTACGAGCAGTACTTC.

This rearrangement joins TRBV9 to TRBJ2-2; the D gene is possibly TRBD1 (5 bases). V was pared by 4 bases and J by 6 bases, with 13 bases between. From germline, CDR1 is SGDLS and CDR2 YYNGEE. This CDR3 has 14 amino acids. CDR3 DNA sequence: TGTGCCAGCAGCCTTGGCAGGGAAGCCGGGGAGCTGTTTTTT. Translation gives CASSLGREAGELFF.